This T cell receptor beta chain is drawn from a study of T cell repertoires in cytomegalovirus infection. A few counts support this clonotype. Its antigen is not identified. Via MiXCR, TCRdb re-called the reads, giving one row per CDR3 protein. The sample has approximately 910,000 distinct CDR3 sequences, around 32% seen once. Overall study results and limits: CMV-specific HLA-C-restricted TCR beta clonotypes dominated the ex vivo response.

The V and J ends lost 0 bases and 6 bases respectively, with 15 bases between them. The germline gives CDR1 SGHDT, CDR2 YYEEEE. The length of the CDR3 is 16 residues. The sequencing here drew on cultured CD8+ T cells from PBMCs, taken from culture after CMV antigen stimulation. This clonotype originated in a human donor in good health (CMV status not recorded). Some clones in this sample may be carry-over from other donors' samples. The chain combines TRBV5-6 with TRBJ2-2; D unresolved. The CDR3 loop reads CASSLAGSRRAGELFF. The CDR3 nucleotides are TGTGCCAGCAGCTTGGCCGGTAGCAGGCGAGCCGGGGAGCTGTTTTTT. Full variable domain (missing parts from reference TRBV5-6 and TRBJ2-2): DAGVTQSPTHLIKTRGQQVTLRCSPKSGHDTVSWYQQALGQGPQFIFQYYEEEERQRGNFPDRFSGHQFPNYSSELNVNALLLGDSALYLCASSLAGSRRAGELFFGEGSRLTVL.